The next 9 T cell receptor beta chains were all read from a single sample in a study of naive and memory T cell subsets. Regarding the study as a whole: Naive repertoires, especially CD8, held a few larger clonotypes, possibly memory cells re-expressing CD45RA.

Both TRBC1 and TRBC2 were covered by a beta constant-region primer of two equimolar oligonucleotides. Four rounds of PCR amplified the ligated cDNA using nested alpha and beta constant-region primers plus SP2. TCRdb itself ran the UMI-ligation and nested PCR reads through MiXCR, one entry per CDR3 protein. The sample lists 150,000 or so distinct CDR3 sequences, roughly 20% occurring once. Their antigens remain unidentified. Sample: naive CD4+ T cells from blood. The receptors derive from a human donor in good health.

The chain recombines TRBV20-1 with TRBJ2-1; 14 bases match TRBD2. V shed 0 bases, J shed 3 bases, and the junction held 10 bases outside the gene matches. CDR1 DFQATT and CDR2 SNEGSKA come from the germline V gene (reference sequence). The length of the CDR3 is 19 residues. The DNA for the CDR3 is TGCAGTGCTAGAGATGCGGGACTAGCGGGAGTGTTGTTCTACAATGAGCAGTTCTTC. It translates to CSARDAGLAGVLFYNEQFF.

This clonotype has just a few counts. The rearrangement links TRBV29-1 to TRBJ2-1; D is uncertain. Germline CDR1 is SQVTM and CDR2 is ANQGSEA. There are 14 residues in the CDR3. V shed 4 bases and J shed 1 base, with 11 bases lying between them. The CDR3 spells CSVGGRLSYNEQFF. As DNA, the CDR3 is TGCAGCGTTGGAGGCAGGCTGTCCTACAATGAGCAGTTCTTC.

The chain is built from TRBV28 and TRBJ2-3; TRBD2 agrees at 15 bases. The CDR3 loop spans 21 amino acids. Germline V gene data show CDR1 as MDHEN and CDR2 as SYDVKM. V shed 5 bases, J shed 3 bases, and the junction held 18 bases outside the gene matches. The CDR3 spells CASSPRLYGLAGGGMTDTQYF. The CDR3 DNA sequence: TGTGCCAGCAGTCCTCGACTTTACGGACTAGCGGGAGGGGGTATGACAGATACGCAGTATTTT.

This clonotype has a handful of counts. The CDR3 loop reads CSARAGAGELFF. DNA of the CDR3: TGCAGTGCTAGAGCAGGAGCGGGAGAGCTGTTTTTT. V usage is TRBV20-1 and J usage is TRBJ2-2, with 7 bases aligning to TRBD2. The V and J ends lost 1 base and 11 bases, in that order; junction bases with no gene match: 4. The germline gives CDR1 DFQATT, CDR2 SNEGSKA (reference sequence). The CDR3 has 12 residues.

Only a few counts were recorded for this clonotype. This chain links TRBV7-2 with TRBJ2-7, with TRBD1 as a possible D gene (6 bases). Trimming stripped 3 bases from V and 4 bases from J, with 10 bases between. Germline V gives CDR1 SGHTA, CDR2 FQGNSA. This CDR3 has 13 residues. In DNA, the CDR3 is TGTGCCAGCAGCTTCGGACAGTCGTACGAGCAGTACTTC. Translated: CASSFGQSYEQYF.

This clonotype was observed many times. The V gene is TRBV4-3, the J gene TRBJ2-1, with 9 nucleotides matching TRBD2. V lost 0 bases to trimming and J lost 8 bases; unmatched junction nucleotides: 8. The CDR3 sequence is 16 residues long. Looked up from germline, CDR1 is LGHNA and CDR2 is YSLEER. The CDR3 region has the DNA TGCGCCAGCAGCCAAGATGGGAGCGGGAGGTTGGATGAGCAGTTCTTC. Residues: CASSQDGSGRLDEQFF.

This clonotype was seen many times. This rearrangement joins TRBV6-2 or TRBV6-3 to TRBJ2-1; a possible D gene is TRBD1 (6 bases). Trimming cost V 2 bases and J 0 bases, with 8 bases left between them. This CDR3 has 15 amino acids. CDR1 is MNHEY and CDR2 is SVGEGT in the germline V gene. This CDR3 reads CASSYGQSSYNEQFF. In DNA form, the CDR3 reads TGTGCCAGCAGTTACGGACAGAGCTCCTACAATGAGCAGTTCTTC.

This clonotype was recorded only once. V gene TRBV10-3 combines with J gene TRBJ2-7; 9 positions match TRBD1. Germline V gene sequence: CDR1 ENHRY, CDR2 SYGVKD. The length of the CDR3 is 15 residues. With V trimmed by 6 bases and J by 2 bases, 8 bases remained unmatched. CDR3 sequence reads: CAIRKPGQGTYEQYF. As DNA, the CDR3 is TGTGCCATCAGGAAACCGGGACAGGGCACCTACGAGCAGTACTTC.

This clonotype was found many times. The chain couples TRBV29-1 to TRBJ2-7, with D perhaps matching TRBD2 (6 bases). The CDR3 has 15 amino acids. Trimming stripped 1 base from V and 7 bases from J, with 20 bases between. CDR1 SQVTM and CDR2 ANQGSEA come from the germline V gene. The CDR3 region is CSVEAGVGVQPEQYF. CDR3 DNA: TGCAGCGTTGAAGCGGGGGTGGGCGTCCAGCCTGAGCAGTACTTC.